Listed below are T cell receptor beta chains from one sample, sequenced in a study of blood T cell repertoires in COVID-19. Assay used: immunoSEQ multiplex PCR; TCRdb lists only in-frame clones, some missing. The sample has 150,000 to 200,000 clones, roughly three quarters seen once. The sequencing input was peripheral blood. All receptors derive from a woman aged 80 or over with COVID-19, enrolled during active disease. Both conserved end residues are part of each CDR3. The order of the fields is J gene, clone size, D gene, V gene, CDR3 protein, CDR3 DNA. The D gene is left open where the match is weak. Size is omitted from some rows. Given values are once, few, many or a class for expanded clones.

TRBJ2-7,NA,TRBD1,TRBV5-4,CASSSFRDRQYEQYF,TGTGCCAGCAGCTCATTCCGGGACAGGCAGTACGAGCAGTACTTC
TRBJ2-2,once,TRBD1,TRBV7-3,CASSSSFQGQTNTGELFF,TGTGCCAGCAGCTCATCCTTCCAGGGACAGACGAACACCGGGGAGCTGTTTTTT
TRBJ1-2,NA,NA,TRBV10-3,CAISESSVWGYTF,TGTGCCATCAGTGAGTCCTCGGTGTGGGGCTACACCTTC
TRBJ2-1,once,TRBD1,TRBV7-8,CASSYPTGGTYNEQFF,TGTGCCAGCAGCTACCCGACAGGGGGGACCTACAATGAGCAGTTCTTC
TRBJ1-2,NA,NA,TRBV24-1,CATSDSDLRGYTF,TGTGCCACCAGTGATTCAGACCTGAGGGGCTACACCTTC
TRBJ2-2,NA,NA,TRBV3-1/TRBV3-2,CASSQGGNTGELFF,TGTGCCAGCAGCCAAGGAGGGAACACCGGGGAGCTGTTTTTT
TRBJ2-7,NA,TRBD2,TRBV2,CASRVAGGPPGEQYF,TGTGCCAGCAGGGTAGCGGGAGGGCCCCCGGGCGAGCAGTACTTC
TRBJ2-5,NA,NA,TRBV7-9,CASSLRTVYQETQYF,TGTGCCAGCAGCTTAAGGACAGTTTACCAAGAGACCCAGTACTTC
TRBJ1-2,few,NA,TRBV7-9,CASSLVLPGFDGYTF,TGTGCCAGCAGCTTAGTTCTCCCAGGGTTCGATGGCTACACCTTC
TRBJ1-3,few,NA,TRBV19,CASSLQGYTIYF,TGTGCCAGTAGCCTACAGGGATACACCATATATTTT
TRBJ1-1,NA,NA,TRBV27,CASSLGGVNTEAFF,TGTGCCAGCAGTTTAGGAGGAGTAAACACTGAAGCTTTCTTT
TRBJ1-5,NA,NA,TRBV5-6,CASSLGAFNQAQHF,TGTGCCAGCAGCTTAGGGGCCTTCAATCAAGCCCAGCATTTT
TRBJ2-1,NA,TRBD2,TRBV27,CASSSSGSGRYNEQFF,TGTGCCAGCAGTTCATCGGGAAGCGGGAGATACAATGAGCAGTTCTTC
TRBJ2-1,NA,NA,TRBV5-1,CASSPTWHRYNEQFF,TGCGCCAGCAGCCCAACGTGGCACAGGTACAATGAGCAGTTCTTC
TRBJ2-7,once,NA,TRBV4-3,CASSQDPEGSKSSYEQYF,TGCGCCAGCAGCCAAGATCCCGAGGGCAGCAAGAGCTCCTACGAGCAGTACTTC
TRBJ2-3,NA,TRBD1,TRBV19,CASSETGGAADTQYF,TGTGCCAGTAGTGAAACAGGGGGCGCAGCAGATACGCAGTATTTT
TRBJ1-6,few,TRBD1,TRBV7-9,CASSPADRVPNSPLHF,TGTGCCAGCAGCCCCGCTGACAGGGTCCCAAATTCACCCCTCCACTTT
TRBJ2-1,NA,NA,TRBV9,CASSAGIYNEQFF,TGTGCCAGCAGCGCCGGGATTTACAATGAGCAGTTCTTC
TRBJ1-6,NA,TRBD1,TRBV10-3,CAISEPGQAPNSPLHF,TGTGCCATCAGTGAGCCGGGACAGGCACCAAATTCACCCCTCCACTTT
TRBJ2-4,NA,NA,TRBV7-2,CASSGGGKNIQYF,TGTGCCAGCAGCGGGGGCGGCAAAAACATTCAGTACTTC
TRBJ2-3,NA,TRBD2,TRBV30,CARGSGFSGGATDTQYF,TGTGCCCGAGGGTCAGGGTTCAGCGGGGGGGCTACAGATACGCAGTATTTT
TRBJ1-1,NA,NA,TRBV15,CATSEAGLNTEAFF,TGTGCCACCAGCGAGGCAGGGTTGAACACTGAAGCTTTCTTT
TRBJ2-7,NA,NA,TRBV5-1,CASSVDSYEQYF,TGCGCCAGCAGCGTGGACAGTTACGAGCAGTACTTC
TRBJ2-7,NA,NA,TRBV11-3,CASSPTSAYEQYF,TGTGCCAGCAGCCCAACTAGTGCCTACGAGCAGTACTTC
TRBJ1-5,NA,NA,TRBV10-3,CAISDRGSFPHSNQPQHF,TGTGCCATCAGTGACAGGGGTTCCTTCCCCCATAGCAATCAGCCCCAGCATTTT
TRBJ2-7,NA,NA,TRBV7-9,CASSSIAGSEQYF,TGTGCCAGCAGTTCCATCGCAGGGTCCGAGCAGTACTTC
TRBJ1-2,NA,TRBD1,TRBV6-5,CASQTGQGYGYTF,TGTGCCAGCCAAACGGGACAGGGGTATGGCTACACCTTC
TRBJ2-7,NA,TRBD1,TRBV19,CASSRTGSSREQYF,TGTGCCAGTAGTAGGACAGGGTCCTCGCGGGAGCAGTACTTC
TRBJ2-7,NA,TRBD1,TRBV18,CASSPLGQSYEQYF,TGTGCCAGCTCACCATTGGGACAGTCCTACGAGCAGTACTTC
TRBJ2-1,NA,TRBD2,TRBV5-1,CASSFSLPSGRSPSSNEQFF,TGCGCCAGCAGCTTCTCCTTACCTAGCGGGAGGTCACCATCATCAAATGAGCAGTTCTTC
TRBJ1-2,few,TRBD1,TRBV6-5,CASTIPGQNYGYTF,TGTGCCAGCACGATACCGGGACAGAACTATGGCTACACCTTC
TRBJ1-2,NA,NA,TRBV2,CASRVLSGSHYGYTF,TGTGCCAGCAGAGTATTGTCAGGGTCCCACTATGGCTACACCTTC
TRBJ2-1,few,NA,TRBV7-2,CASSGLAYNEQFF,TGTGCCAGCAGCGGTCTTGCGTACAATGAGCAGTTCTTC
TRBJ2-2,once,NA,TRBV29-1,CSVDAGATGELFF,TGCAGCGTTGACGCGGGTGCCACCGGGGAGCTGTTTTTT
TRBJ1-5,NA,NA,TRBV6-6,CASSYGAVYSNQPQHF,TGTGCCAGCAGTTACGGGGCTGTCTATAGCAATCAGCCCCAGCATTTT
TRBJ2-1,few,NA,TRBV28,CASSRLGLYNEQFF,TGTGCCAGCAGTCGACTAGGACTGTACAATGAGCAGTTCTTC
TRBJ1-2,NA,TRBD1,TRBV28,CASSGPGQKGNGYTF,TGTGCCAGCAGTGGACCGGGACAGAAGGGAAATGGCTACACCTTC
TRBJ2-1,NA,TRBD2,TRBV13,CASSLGLASHEQFF,TGTGCCAGCAGCCTAGGACTAGCGAGCCATGAGCAGTTCTTC
TRBJ1-5,NA,TRBD1,TRBV5-5,CASSPTGQFYQPQHF,TGTGCCAGCAGCCCAACGGGACAGTTCTATCAGCCCCAGCATTTT
TRBJ1-1,NA,NA,TRBV9,CASSWGRGFTEAFF,TGTGCCAGCAGCTGGGGTAGGGGCTTCACTGAAGCTTTCTTT
TRBJ2-6,NA,NA,TRBV6-1,CASSAAGPVGANVLTF,TGTGCCAGCAGTGCTGCAGGGCCAGTTGGGGCCAACGTCCTGACTTTC
TRBJ2-3,NA,TRBD2,TRBV2,CASRRGGPETQYF,TGTGCCAGCAGGCGGGGGGGGCCGGAAACGCAGTATTTT
TRBJ2-3,NA,TRBD2,TRBV11-2,CASSPLIAGFGTQYF,TGTGCCAGCAGCCCCCTCATAGCGGGGTTCGGTACGCAGTATTTT
TRBJ1-2,NA,NA,TRBV10-3,CAISERAGDGYTF,TGTGCCATCAGTGAGAGAGCAGGGGATGGCTACACCTTC
TRBJ2-1,NA,NA,TRBV5-1,CASSPGGNNEQFF,TGCGCCAGCAGCCCCGGGGGAAACAATGAGCAGTTCTTC
TRBJ2-1,NA,TRBD2,TRBV4-1,CASSQGLAGVYEQFF,TGCGCCAGCAGCCAAGGGCTAGCGGGAGTATATGAGCAGTTCTTC
TRBJ2-5,NA,NA,TRBV5-4,CASSRDRLETQYF,TGTGCCAGCAGCCGCGACAGATTAGAGACCCAGTACTTC
TRBJ2-1,NA,TRBD2,TRBV2,CASSELAGVGNEQFF,TGTGCCAGCAGTGAGCTAGCGGGAGTGGGGAATGAGCAGTTCTTC
TRBJ1-1,NA,NA,TRBV11-2,CASSLIDRNTEAFF,TGTGCCAGCAGCTTGATCGACAGGAACACTGAAGCTTTCTTT
TRBJ2-2,NA,NA,TRBV5-4,CASSLVGVTGELFF,TGTGCCAGCAGCTTGGTCGGGGTCACCGGGGAGCTGTTTTTT
TRBJ1-2,NA,NA,TRBV5-5,CASSLVSYRGYTF,TGTGCCAGCAGCTTGGTGTCCTACCGGGGCTACACCTTC
TRBJ2-7,NA,TRBD1,TRBV28,CASSFWDRASEQYF,TGTGCCAGCAGTTTTTGGGACAGGGCTAGCGAGCAGTACTTC
TRBJ2-7,few,NA,TRBV6-2/TRBV6-3,CASSYEGVSDEQYF,TGTGCCAGCAGTTACGAAGGGGTAAGCGACGAGCAGTACTTC
TRBJ2-7,few,NA,TRBV28,CASSLTTSFSYEQYF,TGTGCCAGCAGTTTAACAACCTCTTTCTCCTACGAGCAGTACTTC